This T cell receptor beta chain was profiled in a study of shared clonotypes between healthy human individuals. The study's findings and limits: Tissues were not sampled, only blood, and their repertoires likely differ.

A remark on this clone: Its target is unknown. The same CDR3 also results from other DNA sequences found in this sample.

The J segment lost 5 bases and the V segment lost 3 bases, leaving 3 bases of the junction unmatched. The CDR3 has 14 amino acids. Germline CDR1 reads SGDLS; CDR2 reads YYNGEE. The repertoire was sequenced with immunoSEQ multiplex PCR; TCRdb's copy has only in-frame clones and lacks some. The sample holds fewer than 1.8 million clones; 98% to 99% are singletons and the top ten take approximately 0.38%. The J gene is TRBJ2-7, the V gene TRBV9, with 12 bases lining up with TRBD2. The sequenced sample was naive CD4+ T cells sorted from blood. Subset of the sample: CD45RA+ positively selected. The sequence came from a man aged 25-45 years in good health. DNA of the CDR3: TGTGCCAGCAGCGCGACTAGCGGGAGCCACGAGCAGTACTTC. Translating gives CASSATSGSHEQYF.